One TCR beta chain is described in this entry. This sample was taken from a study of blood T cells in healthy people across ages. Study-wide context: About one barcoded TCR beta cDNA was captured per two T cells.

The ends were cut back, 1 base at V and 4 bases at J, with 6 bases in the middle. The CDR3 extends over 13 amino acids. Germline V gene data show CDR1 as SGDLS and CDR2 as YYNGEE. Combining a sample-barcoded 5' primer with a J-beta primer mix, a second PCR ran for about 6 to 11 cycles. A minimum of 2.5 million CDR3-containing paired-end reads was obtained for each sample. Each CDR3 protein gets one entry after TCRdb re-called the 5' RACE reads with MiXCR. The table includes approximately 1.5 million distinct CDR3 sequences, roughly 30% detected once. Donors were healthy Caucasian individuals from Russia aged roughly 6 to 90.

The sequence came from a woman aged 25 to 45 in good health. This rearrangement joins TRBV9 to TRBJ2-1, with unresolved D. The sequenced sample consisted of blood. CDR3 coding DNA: TGTGCCAGCAGCGTAAACGTGTACAATGAGCAGTTCTTC. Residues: CASSVNVYNEQFF.